This T cell receptor (beta chain) was profiled in a study of T cells expressing NK-cell markers. Study in general: All TCR beta repertoires analysed originated from sorted CD3+CD56+NKG2C+, CD3+CD56+NKG2C- and CD3+CD56-NKG2C+ T cells. HCMV seropositivity characterized most of the eight sequenced donors, and seronegativity one.

Points on this clonotype: Its antigen is undetermined.

TCRdb reprocessed the 5' RACE reads and keeps a single row for each CDR3 protein, giving no DNA. This specimen shows 20,000 to 25,000 distinct CDR3 sequences; the ten leading clones hold 45% to 65%. Study observations and caveats: The CD3+CD56-NKG2C+ fraction of a few donors was likewise dominated by these clonotypes.

Germline values: CDR1 SGHTA, CDR2 FQGNSA. The CDR3 extends over 13 amino acids. V and J are TRBV7-2 and TRBJ2-7; the TCRdb D gene call, TRBD1, has no DNA to confirm it. The sequenced sample consisted of blood T cells: a sorted CD56 or NKG2C T cell subset, CD4+ or CD8+ T cells, or bulk PBMC T cells (not recorded which). The sequence derives from a man aged 18 to 69 in good health. The CDR3 protein is CATRGGARYEQYF.